Below, one T cell receptor (beta chain) is given with its context. CDR1 is KGHSH and CDR2 is LQKENI in the germline V gene. V lost 1 base, J lost 6 bases, and 5 bases stayed unmatched. The length of the CDR3 is 15 residues. Profiling relied on immunoSEQ multiplex PCR, and the TCRdb table lists in-frame clones only, not all of them. This sample has 150,000 to 200,000 clones, with around nine tenths found just once. This entry comes from a study of control samples from healthy donors and cancer patients. Sample: blood. V is TRBV18 and J is TRBJ1-2, with 10 bases that match TRBD1. The clonotype originates from a woman in her twenties or thirties in good health. The CDR3 here is CASSPQTGGGDGYTF. CDR3 bases: TGTGCCAGCTCACCACAGACAGGGGGCGGGGATGGCTACACCTTC.